The source of this TCR beta chain is a study of OX40 agonist ivuxolimab in advanced cancers. General study results and limits: CD8+ T cells averaged more expanded clones than CD4+. Certain nonresponding patients likewise had low normalized T-cell clonal expansion.

Libraries were prepared by immunoSEQ multiplex PCR; TCRdb keeps only in-frame clonotypes and omits some of them. The data contain about 30,000 clones, 84% of them seen just once; the ten biggest clones take up roughly 21%. To note about this clone: The antigen is unknown.

CDR3 size: 15 residues. Trimming took off 0 bases at V and 2 bases at J, with 11 bases between the two ends. The TCR was taken from an adult with an advanced solid tumor such as melanoma, head and neck, liver or kidney cancer. The V and J genes are TRBV23-1 and TRBJ2-7, with D maybe TRBD2 (6 bases). TRBV23-1 is flagged as an ORF with uncertain function. The sample here was CD4+ or CD8+ T cells sorted from blood, taken in a trial of the OX40 agonist ivuxolimab. This chain's CDR3 is CASSQSGGSAYEQYF. CDR3 coding DNA: TGCGCCAGCAGTCAATCGGGGGGTTCAGCCTACGAGCAGTACTTC.